These T cell receptor beta chains were read from a single sample in a study of blood T cell repertoires in COVID-19. Generated by immunoSEQ multiplex PCR, the TCRdb table keeps only in-frame clones and is missing some. The data show approximately 300,000 clones, roughly nine tenths seen once. The sample was PBMCs or T cells enriched from blood (not recorded which). The receptors come from a woman in her twenties or thirties who had been exposed to COVID-19. Each CDR3 is given with its conserved first and last residue. The D gene is left open where the match is weak. Only some rows state a clone size, as once, few, many or a class for expanded clones.

CDR3aa: CASSPRAPNF
CDR3nt: TGTGCCAGCAGCCCGAGGGCCCCTAATTTT
abundance: -
j_gene: TRBJ1-3
d_gene: -
v_gene: TRBV7-6

CDR3aa: CASSLAWTGGQNIQYF
CDR3nt: TGTGCCAGCAGCTTAGCCTGGACAGGGGGCCAAAACATTCAGTACTTC
abundance: -
j_gene: TRBJ2-4
d_gene: TRBD1
v_gene: TRBV7-2

CDR3aa: CASSPPKGTGRTDTQYF
CDR3nt: TGTGCCAGCTCACCACCGAAAGGGACAGGACGCACAGATACGCAGTATTTT
abundance: -
j_gene: TRBJ2-3
d_gene: TRBD1
v_gene: TRBV18

CDR3aa: CASSLADRLIYEQYF
CDR3nt: TGTGCCAGCAGCTTAGCGGACAGGCTTATCTACGAGCAGTACTTC
abundance: -
j_gene: TRBJ2-7
d_gene: TRBD1
v_gene: TRBV7-2

CDR3aa: CSAGRGEGYTF
CDR3nt: TGCAGTGCTGGGCGGGGGGAAGGCTACACCTTC
abundance: once
j_gene: TRBJ1-2
d_gene: -
v_gene: TRBV20-1

CDR3aa: CAILGQARCTDTQYF
CDR3nt: TGTGCCATCCTTGGACAGGCAAGATGCACAGATACGCAGTATTTT
abundance: -
j_gene: TRBJ2-3
d_gene: TRBD1
v_gene: TRBV7-7

CDR3aa: CASSSEGDSNQPQHF
CDR3nt: TGTGCCAGCAGTTCCGAGGGAGATAGCAATCAGCCCCAGCATTTT
abundance: -
j_gene: TRBJ1-5
d_gene: -
v_gene: TRBV6-5

CDR3aa: CASRYDRFNEQFF
CDR3nt: TGTGCCAGCAGATACGACAGGTTCAATGAGCAGTTCTTC
abundance: -
j_gene: TRBJ2-1
d_gene: -
v_gene: TRBV12-3/TRBV12-4

CDR3aa: CASTPDIISTEAFF
CDR3nt: TGTGCCAGCACCCCGGACATCATCAGCACTGAAGCTTTCTTT
abundance: -
j_gene: TRBJ1-1
d_gene: -
v_gene: TRBV14

CDR3aa: CASSLGLQGQYF
CDR3nt: TGTGCCAGCAGTTTAGGGTTACAGGGTCAGTACTTC
abundance: few
j_gene: TRBJ2-5
d_gene: -
v_gene: TRBV12-3/TRBV12-4

CDR3aa: CATSFDGTSGRNEQFF
CDR3nt: TGTGCCACCAGCTTTGACGGGACTAGCGGGCGTAATGAGCAGTTCTTC
abundance: -
j_gene: TRBJ2-1
d_gene: TRBD2
v_gene: TRBV15

CDR3aa: CSALQVSGNTIYF
CDR3nt: TGCAGCGCCCTACAGGTTTCTGGAAACACCATATATTTT
abundance: -
j_gene: TRBJ1-3
d_gene: -
v_gene: TRBV29-1

CDR3aa: CASSPPRSPVSYTF
CDR3nt: TGTGCCAGCTCACCACCGAGGTCTCCGGTGAGCTACACCTTC
abundance: -
j_gene: TRBJ1-2
d_gene: -
v_gene: TRBV18

CDR3aa: CATSRDALGELFF
CDR3nt: TGTGCCACCAGCAGAGACGCGTTAGGGGAGCTGTTTTTT
abundance: -
j_gene: TRBJ2-2
d_gene: -
v_gene: TRBV15

CDR3aa: CASSLAGAQDTQYF
CDR3nt: TGCGCCAGCAGCTTAGCGGGGGCGCAAGATACGCAGTATTTT
abundance: -
j_gene: TRBJ2-3
d_gene: TRBD2
v_gene: TRBV5-1

CDR3aa: CASSQDPGQGASGELFF
CDR3nt: TGTGCCAGCAGCCAAGATCCGGGCCAGGGGGCGAGCGGGGAGCTGTTTTTT
abundance: -
j_gene: TRBJ2-2
d_gene: TRBD1
v_gene: TRBV4-2

CDR3aa: CATSDSQRGDPDTQYF
CDR3nt: TGTGCCACCAGTGATTCTCAGCGGGGGGACCCAGATACGCAGTATTTT
abundance: -
j_gene: TRBJ2-3
d_gene: TRBD2
v_gene: TRBV24-1

CDR3aa: CASSLSGTGIYEQYF
CDR3nt: TGTGCCAGCAGCTTATCCGGGACAGGGATCTACGAGCAGTACTTC
abundance: -
j_gene: TRBJ2-7
d_gene: TRBD1
v_gene: TRBV5-4

CDR3aa: CATSRGRGTDTQYF
CDR3nt: TGTGCCACCAGCAGAGGAAGGGGGACAGATACGCAGTATTTT
abundance: -
j_gene: TRBJ2-3
d_gene: -
v_gene: TRBV15

CDR3aa: CASSLTGDGYTF
CDR3nt: TGTGCCAGCAGCTTAACAGGGGATGGCTACACCTTC
abundance: -
j_gene: TRBJ1-2
d_gene: TRBD1
v_gene: TRBV11-2

CDR3aa: CASSPGTVSGNTIYF
CDR3nt: TGTGCCAGCAGTCCAGGGACAGTCTCTGGAAACACCATATATTTT
abundance: -
j_gene: TRBJ1-3
d_gene: TRBD1
v_gene: TRBV27

CDR3aa: CASSLGVLAGGFYEQYF
CDR3nt: TGTGCCAGCAGCTTGGGGGTGCTAGCGGGGGGTTTCTACGAGCAGTACTTC
abundance: -
j_gene: TRBJ2-7
d_gene: TRBD2
v_gene: TRBV5-4

CDR3aa: CASSMGSNQPQHF
CDR3nt: TGTGCCAGTAGTATGGGCAGCAATCAGCCCCAGCATTTT
abundance: -
j_gene: TRBJ1-5
d_gene: -
v_gene: TRBV19

CDR3aa: CASSLVVTSPETQYF
CDR3nt: TGTGCCAGCAGCTTAGTTGTTACTAGCCCTGAGACCCAGTACTTC
abundance: -
j_gene: TRBJ2-5
d_gene: -
v_gene: TRBV7-9

CDR3aa: CAWSPGTGGNQPQHF
CDR3nt: TGTGCCTGGAGTCCCGGGACAGGGGGCAATCAGCCCCAGCATTTT
abundance: -
j_gene: TRBJ1-5
d_gene: TRBD1
v_gene: TRBV30

CDR3aa: CASSEAGRASSLGYTF
CDR3nt: TGTGCCAGCAGTGAAGCCGGCAGGGCCTCTTCTCTTGGCTACACCTTC
abundance: once
j_gene: TRBJ1-2
d_gene: -
v_gene: TRBV2

CDR3aa: CASSQGAGGDGNTIYF
CDR3nt: TGTGCCAGCAGCCAGGGGGCAGGGGGAGATGGAAACACCATATATTTT
abundance: -
j_gene: TRBJ1-3
d_gene: TRBD1
v_gene: TRBV7-6